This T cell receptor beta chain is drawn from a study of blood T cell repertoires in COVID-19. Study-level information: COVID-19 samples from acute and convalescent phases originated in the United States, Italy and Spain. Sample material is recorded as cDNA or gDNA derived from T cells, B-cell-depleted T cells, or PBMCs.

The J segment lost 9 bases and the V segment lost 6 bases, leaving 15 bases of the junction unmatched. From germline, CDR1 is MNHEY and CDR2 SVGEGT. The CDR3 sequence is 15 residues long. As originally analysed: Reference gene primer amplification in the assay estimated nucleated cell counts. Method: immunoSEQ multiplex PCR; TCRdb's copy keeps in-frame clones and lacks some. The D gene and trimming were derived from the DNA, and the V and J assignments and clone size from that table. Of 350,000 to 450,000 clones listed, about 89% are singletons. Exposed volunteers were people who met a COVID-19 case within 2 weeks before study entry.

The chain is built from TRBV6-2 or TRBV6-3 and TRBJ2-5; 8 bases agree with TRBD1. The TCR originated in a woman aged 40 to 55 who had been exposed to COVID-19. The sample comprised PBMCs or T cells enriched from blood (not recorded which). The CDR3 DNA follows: TGTGCCAGCAGCACCGGGACAGGCCAAACTCGGGCCCAGTACTTC. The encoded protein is CASSTGTGQTRAQYF.